This T cell receptor (beta chain) was sequenced during a study of OX40 agonist ivuxolimab in advanced cancers. Study context: Patients took ivuxolimab, an agonistic anti-OX40 (CD134) antibody. In this trial design, patients received ivuxolimab intravenously at 0.01 to 10 mg/kg every 2 weeks. Patients enrolled in dose escalation were diagnosed with hepatocellular carcinoma, melanoma, renal cell or head and neck cancer. Checkpoint inhibitors had been given previously to 40% of patients.

Germline V gene lookup returns CDR1 SGHRS and CDR2 YFSETQ. V dropped 0 bases and J dropped 2; count of bases not matched to a gene: 9. This CDR3 comprises 18 residues. Repertoires were generated with immunoSEQ multiplex PCR, while TCRdb's copy carries only in-frame clones and drops some. The table has tens of thousands of clones, 85% to 90% seen once. The sequence was collected from an adult with an advanced solid tumor such as melanoma, head and neck, liver or kidney cancer. The source material was CD4+ or CD8+ T cells sorted from blood, sampled in a trial of the OX40 agonist ivuxolimab. This chain links TRBV5-1 with TRBJ2-5, with TRBD2 matching 11 bases. The CDR3 loop reads CASSLGGLLAGDQETQYF. The DNA of the CDR3 is TGCGCCAGCAGCTTGGGAGGGTTACTAGCGGGAGATCAAGAGACCCAGTACTTC.